This T cell receptor beta chain appears in the sequencing data of a study of T cell responses to AZD1222 COVID-19 vaccine. Whole-study results and caveats: Repertoires were sampled only after the peak T cell response. The donor group comprised mostly white British people and more females; the analysis possibly underestimated clonal diversity.

J was trimmed by 4 bases and V by 4 bases; bases with no gene match: 14. This CDR3 comprises 18 residues. The germline gives CDR1 SEHNR, CDR2 FQNEAQ (reference sequence). To note about this clone: The antigen remains unidentified.

Profiling relied on immunoSEQ multiplex PCR, and the TCRdb table lists in-frame clones only, not all of them. The table shows more than 85,000 clones, with about 88% occurring only once. Researchers grouped second doses given at about 4 or about 12 weeks into one pool. The starting material was peripheral blood, obtained 28 days after the second AZD1222 dose. The rearrangement links TRBV7-9 to TRBJ2-2; 8 bases are a match to TRBD2. This receptor was obtained from an adult who received the AZD1222 COVID-19 vaccine. CDR3 protein: CASSSRVAREGRTGELFF. In DNA, the CDR3 is TGTGCCAGCAGCTCGCGGGTGGCCCGGGAGGGCCGCACCGGGGAGCTGTTTTTT. Complete variable domain (other parts from reference TRBV7-9 and TRBJ2-2): DTGVSQNPRHKITKRGQNVTFRCDPISEHNRLYWYRQTLGQGPEFLTYFQNEAQLEKSRLLSDRFSAERPKGSFSTLEIQRTEQGDSAMYLCASSSRVAREGRTGELFFGEGSRLTVL.